A single sample gave rise to the 26 T cell receptor beta chains below, sequenced in a study of T cells in Graves' hyperthyroidism and ophthalmopathy. TCR beta CDR3 region amplification was performed from RNA transcripts. HTBI primers were employed in a first-round RT-PCR of the TCR CDR3. Each CDR3 protein gets one entry after TCRdb re-called the multiplex PCR reads with MiXCR. Here the sample spans about 840,000 distinct CDR3 sequences, 35% to 40% being singletons. Sequenced input: blood. Receptors were obtained from a man between 18 and 35 years old with Graves' hyperthyroidism.

This clonotype has only a few counts. The V call is TRBV25-1, the J call TRBJ1-1; D is uncertain. Trimming removed 2 bases from V and 10 bases from J, with 11 bases in between. CDR1 is MGHDK and CDR2 is SYGVNS in the germline V gene. The CDR3 length is 12 residues. CDR3 residues: CASSETGVRAFF. For the CDR3, the DNA is TGTGCCAGCAGTGAAACGGGCGTAAGAGCTTTCTTT.

A note on this clonotype: A single base separates this from a much larger clone, so it may be a read error. The rearrangement links TRBV7-8 to TRBJ1-3; the D gene is possibly TRBD1 (6 bases). The CDR3 extends over 17 amino acids. CDR1 is SGHVS, CDR2 FQNEAQ, per germline. CDR3 nucleotides: TGTGCCAGCAGCTTAGCGTTAGCGGGGGCCTCTGGAAACACCACATATTTT. It is translated as CASSLALAGASGNTTYF.

This clonotype was seen many times. The rearrangement uses TRBV7-8 and TRBJ2-7; 7 bases fit TRBD2. In germline, CDR1 is SGHVS, CDR2 FQNEAQ. The CDR3 has 16 amino acids. After removal of 4 bases from V and 2 bases from J, the junction contained 11 bases not matched to a gene. The CDR3 DNA sequence: TGTGCCAGCAGCTCCTCCGGGGGGACGGTCACCTACGAGCAGTACTTC. This gives the protein CASSSSGGTVTYEQYF. Supplemented by reference TRBV7-8 and TRBJ2-7, the full variable domain reads GAGVSQSPRYKVAKRGQDVALRCDPISGHVSLFWYQQALGQGPEFLTYFQNEAQLDKSGLPSDRFFAERPEGSVSTLKIQRTQQEDSAVYLCASSSSGGTVTYEQYFGPGTRLTVT.

This clonotype was counted at least ten times. The chain links TRBV2 to TRBJ1-1, with D possibly TRBD1 on 6 matching bases. This CDR3 contains 13 residues. V lost 2 bases to trimming and J lost 7 bases, with 11 bases between them. Germline CDR1 and CDR2: SNHLY and FYNNEI. Here the CDR3 DNA reads TGTGCCAGCAGTGAATCCGGACAGCTTGAAGCTTTCTTT. Translating gives CASSESGQLEAFF.

Only a few counts were recorded for this clonotype. This chain connects TRBV7-9 to TRBJ2-2, with 14 bases that match TRBD2. Trimming cost V 5 bases and J 5 bases; bases outside gene matches: 4. Germline loops: CDR1 SEHNR, CDR2 FQNEAQ (reference sequence). The CDR3 sequence is 16 residues long. CDR3: CASSRGLAGETGELFF. CDR3 coding DNA: TGTGCCAGCAGCCGGGGACTAGCGGGAGAGACCGGGGAGCTGTTTTTT.

The chain uses TRBV6-6 and TRBJ1-5; D not resolved. V lost 7 bases and J lost 14, with 18 bases in between. The CDR3 spans 12 residues. Germline loops: CDR1 MNHNY, CDR2 SVGAGI (reference sequence). The CDR3 DNA reads as TGTGCCAGCACCCTGGCGGGAGAGGGCGAGCATTTT. Translated, it gives CASTLAGEGEHF.

With respect to this clonotype: A much larger clonotype is one base distant, so this may be a read error. This chain connects TRBV7-2 to TRBJ1-5, with D maybe TRBD1 (6 bases). Trimming shortened V by 5 bases and J by 3 bases, and 17 bases separated the two germline ends. Germline values: CDR1 SGHTA, CDR2 FQGNSA. The CDR3 length is 16 residues. CDR3 in DNA: TGTGCCAGCAGCCTACGCACAGGGATCGCCAATCAGCCCCAGCATTTT. It codes for CASSLRTGIANQPQHF.

Details on this clonotype: This may come from a read error, since a much larger clone is one base off. In DNA, the CDR3 is TGTGCCACCCACAGTTCGGGGGGTGACACTGAAGCTTTCTTT. It codes for CATHSSGGDTEAFF. The chain uses TRBV19 and TRBJ1-1; possible D gene TRBD1, 5 bases. Trimming cost V 10 bases and J 3 bases, with 18 bases left between them. The CDR3 has 14 residues. The germline V gene has CDR1 LNHDA and CDR2 SQIVND (reference sequence).

V gene TRBV7-9 combines with J gene TRBJ1-6; TRBD1 matches at 8 bases. The germline gives CDR1 SEHNR, CDR2 FQNEAQ (reference sequence). Trimming took 4 bases from V and 7 from J; bases not matched to a gene: 9. This CDR3 contains 16 residues. CDR3 amino acids: CASSSNRGGGNSPLHF. CDR3 sequence (DNA): TGTGCCAGCAGCTCCAACAGGGGGGGCGGCAATTCACCCCTCCACTTT.

The chain has TRBV7-2 and TRBJ2-5; the match to TRBD1 covers 9 bases. In germline, CDR1 is SGHTA, CDR2 FQGNSA. CDR3 length: 15 residues. J gave up 3 bases and V 5 bases, and 7 bases lay outside the gene matches. The CDR3 DNA reads TGTGCCAGCAGCGTTGGGACAGGGCGTAAAGAGACCCAGTACTTC. Its translation: CASSVGTGRKETQYF.

With regard to this clonotype: Likely a read error: the CDR3 ends without its conserved phenylalanine or tryptophan. The limits of the CDR3 on the DNA are not certain, so only TCRdb's listed CDR3 is given. The chain combines TRBV7-8 with TRBJ1-4; the listed D gene, TRBD1, was not tested against the DNA. Germline CDR1 is SGHVS and CDR2 is FQNEAQ. The CDR3 is made up of 8 amino acids, end residues included. The CDR3 sequence: CASSPRDR.

This clonotype was found a few times. The chain couples TRBV20-1 to TRBJ2-5, with 12 bases that match TRBD2. The germline V gene has CDR1 DFQATT and CDR2 SNEGSKA (reference sequence). With 5 bases clipped from V and 3 bases from J, the junction kept 4 bases outside the gene matches. This CDR3 spans 14 amino acids. The chain's CDR3 is CSAPRLAGEETQYF. CDR3 in DNA: TGCAGTGCTCCGCGACTAGCGGGGGAAGAGACCCAGTACTTC.

This chain connects TRBV6-5 to TRBJ1-1, with D possibly matching TRBD1 (6 bases). The CDR3 contains 13 residues. V lost 2 bases to trimming and J lost 4 bases, with 8 bases between them. Germline assignment: CDR1 MNHEY and CDR2 SVGAGI. This CDR3 reads CASSYGTFTEAFF. CDR3 coding DNA: TGTGCCAGCAGTTACGGGACATTCACTGAAGCTTTCTTT.

The chain combines TRBV29-1 with TRBJ2-7, with TRBD1 matching 9 bases. CDR3 length: 14 amino acids. The germline CDR1 and CDR2 sequences are SQVTM and ANQGSEA. V gave up 4 bases and J gave up 5 bases; unmatched junction bases: 9. This CDR3 reads CSVGRDRAHDEQYF. DNA for the CDR3: TGCAGCGTTGGGCGGGACAGGGCTCATGACGAGCAGTACTTC.

This clonotype was observed at least ten times. This chain connects TRBV2 to TRBJ1-1; D might be TRBD1 (6 bases). Germline lookup yields CDR1 SNHLY and CDR2 FYNNEI. V was trimmed by 4 bases and J by 3 bases, leaving 9 bases between them. This CDR3 region has 13 residues. In DNA form, the CDR3 reads TGTGCCAGCAGTGGGGCAGGGGACACTGAAGCTTTCTTT. Amino acids: CASSGAGDTEAFF. Using reference TRBV2 and TRBJ1-1 for the parts outside the CDR3, the full variable domain is EPEVTQTPSHQVTQMGQEVILRCVPISNHLYFYWYRQILGQKVEFLVSFYNNEISEKSEIFDDQFSVERPDGSNFTLKIRSTKLEDSAMYFCASSGAGDTEAFFGQGTRLTVV.

The rearrangement joins TRBV9 to TRBJ2-5; 11 positions match TRBD2. The trim removed 4 bases at V and 5 bases at J, leaving 10 bases unmatched. CDR1 and CDR2 from the germline V gene are SGDLS and YYNGEE. This CDR3 region has 16 residues. CDR3 DNA sequence: TGTGCCAGCAGCCAAGTTAGCGGGGGGGCCGTCGAGACCCAGTACTTC. This encodes CASSQVSGGAVETQYF.

The rearrangement links TRBV5-4 to TRBJ1-2; D remains ambiguous. CDR3 length: 16 amino acids. Germline V gene sequence: CDR1 SGHNT, CDR2 YYREEE (reference sequence). The V and J ends lost 4 bases and 3 bases respectively, with 19 bases between them. CDR3 sequence (DNA): TGTGCCAGCAGCGAGGAATGGGCCGCGATCGACTATGGCTACACCTTC. Protein: CASSEEWAAIDYGYTF. The full variable domain, rest sourced from reference TRBV5-4 and TRBJ1-2, is ETGVTQSPTHLIKTRGQQVTLRCSSQSGHNTVSWYQQALGQGPQFIFQYYREEENGRGNFPPRFSGLQFPNYSSELNVNALELDDSALYLCASSEEWAAIDYGYTFGSGTRLTVV.

The chain employs TRBV5-1 and TRBJ2-2, with D perhaps TRBD1 (5 bases). This CDR3 has 15 amino acids. Between the trimmed V and J ends, which lost 0 bases and 5 bases, there was a span of 11 bases. CDR1 and CDR2 (germline): SGHRS, YFSETQ. CDR3 coding DNA: TGCGCCAGCAGCTTGGACCCAGGGTTAACCGGGGAGCTGTTTTTT. This codes for CASSLDPGLTGELFF.

In regard to this clonotype: One base away lies a much larger clone, so this may be a sequencing read error. V gene TRBV19 combines with J gene TRBJ1-2, with D maybe TRBD1 (5 bases). The germline CDR1 and CDR2 sequences are LNHDA and SQIVND (reference sequence). CDR3 length: 14 residues. The V end lost 9 bases, the J end lost 3 bases, and 17 bases lay between the germline ends. CDR3 amino acids: CASSWGSPHYGYTF. The CDR3 DNA sequence: TGTGCCAGCAGCTGGGGCAGCCCTCACTATGGCTACACCTTC.

The chain links TRBV2 to TRBJ2-6; D gene unclear. Germline CDR1 is SNHLY and CDR2 is FYNNEI. With 8 bases removed from V and 0 bases from J, the gap between germline ends came to 17 bases. This CDR3 contains 17 residues. Here the CDR3 DNA reads TGTGCCAGCGATCCCGCGCTACCCTCCTCTGGGGCCAACGTCCTGACTTTC. This codes for CASDPALPSSGANVLTF.

The chain joins TRBV2 to TRBJ1-2, with TRBD1 identical over 9 bases. The CDR3 has 15 residues. Germline-derived CDR1 and CDR2 are SNHLY and FYNNEI. With V trimmed by 4 bases and J by 7 bases, 10 bases remained unmatched. The CDR3 nucleotides read TGTGCCAGCAGTGGTCGCGCGGGACAGGGACGTGGCTACACCTTC. Its protein product is CASSGRAGQGRGYTF.

This chain connects TRBV12-3 or TRBV12-4 to TRBJ2-7, with no clear D. The CDR3 length is 11 residues. The V end lost 2 bases, the J end lost 6 bases, and 5 bases lay between the germline ends. Here the CDR3 reads CASSLFREQYF. The CDR3 DNA sequence: TGTGCCAGCAGTTTATTCCGCGAGCAGTACTTC.

Notes on this clonotype: Germline is not matched at one junction end, which may reflect a read error. This sequence joins TRBV11-2 and TRBJ2-6; weak D call: TRBD2 (6 bases). The CDR3 runs to 8 residues. Per germline, CDR1 SGHAT and CDR2 FQNNGV. CDR3 DNA sequence: TGTGCCAGCAGCCTCGGGACTTTT. This codes for CASSLGTF. Looking up the rest from reference TRBV11-2 and TRBJ2-6 gives the full variable domain: EAGVAQSPRYKIIEKRQSVAFWCNPISGHATLYWYQQILGQGPKLLIQFQNNGVVDDSQLPKDRFSAERLKGVDSTLKIQPAKLEDSAVYLCASSLGTFGAGSRLTVL.

The chain recombines TRBV4-2 with TRBJ2-5, with 9 bases that match TRBD2. Germline V CDR1 and CDR2: LGHNA, YNFKEQ. V lost 4 bases to trimming and J lost 0 bases; unmatched junction nucleotides: 9. The CDR3 runs to 17 residues. CDR3 DNA: TGTGCCAGCAGCCCCGTGGTAGCGGGGGCCAACCAAGAGACCCAGTACTTC. It is translated as CASSPVVAGANQETQYF.

About this clonotype itself: A read error is possible here, since a much larger clone lies one base away. The CDR3 DNA sequence: TGTGCCAGCAGCGTAGTGAAGGGGTGGAACACTGAAGCTTTCTTT. This gives the protein CASSVVKGWNTEAFF. V and J are TRBV2 and TRBJ1-1; a possible D gene is TRBD1 (5 bases). Trimming took off 6 bases at V and 1 base at J, with 15 bases between the two ends. This CDR3 is 15 amino acids long. CDR1 is SNHLY, CDR2 FYNNEI, per germline.

The rearrangement links TRBV10-3 to TRBJ1-6; 8 bases line up with TRBD1. The ends lost 4 bases at V and 9 bases at J; junction bases unmatched: 2. CDR1 is ENHRY, CDR2 SYGVKD, per germline. This CDR3 is built from 13 residues. The CDR3 DNA is TGTGCCATCAGTGGACAGGGGCTTTCACCCCTCCACTTT. This sequence encodes CAISGQGLSPLHF.